These 15 T cell receptor beta chains were sequenced from one sample in a study of blood T cell repertoires in COVID-19. The repertoire was sequenced with immunoSEQ multiplex PCR; TCRdb's copy has only in-frame clones and lacks some. This table holds under 250,000 clones, over 75% found once. The sample consisted of PBMCs or T cells enriched from blood (not recorded which). The receptors derive from a woman aged 60-70 years who had recovered from COVID-19.

The chain couples TRBV19 to TRBJ1-5, with D perhaps matching TRBD1 (5 bases). Germline lookup yields CDR1 LNHDA and CDR2 SQIVND (reference sequence). V dropped 7 bases and J dropped 0 bases, with 10 bases sitting between them. The CDR3 is made up of 14 amino acids. CDR3 protein: CASNPQVSNQPQHF. The CDR3 DNA sequence: TGTGCCAGTAATCCACAGGTTAGCAATCAGCCCCAGCATTTT. The full variable domain, completed using reference TRBV19 and TRBJ1-5, is DGGITQSPKYLFRKEGQNVTLSCEQNLNHDAMYWYRQDPGQGLRLIYYSQIVNDFQKGDIAEGYSVSREKKESFPLTVTSAQKNPTAFYLCASNPQVSNQPQHFGDGTRLSIL.

The chain links TRBV6-5 to TRBJ1-1; TRBD1 is a possible D gene (6 bases). CDR1 and CDR2 (germline): MNHEY, SVGAGI. This CDR3 has 13 amino acids. Trimming shortened V by 5 bases and J by 0 bases, and 7 bases separated the two germline ends. In DNA form, the CDR3 reads TGTGCCAGCAGTCGACAGGTGAACACTGAAGCTTTCTTT. It yields the protein CASSRQVNTEAFF.

The J gene is TRBJ2-7, the V gene TRBV6-6; TRBD2 aligns across 12 bases. CDR1 is MNHNY and CDR2 is SVGAGI in the germline V gene (reference sequence). The CDR3 contains 16 residues. V trimming: 4 bases; J trimming: 3 bases; junction bases outside the gene matches: 7. The CDR3 spells CASSSLLAGGGYEQYF. CDR3 bases: TGTGCCAGCAGTTCCCTACTAGCGGGAGGTGGCTACGAGCAGTACTTC.

The J gene is TRBJ2-1, the V gene TRBV4-3; the match to TRBD2 covers 7 bases. The CDR3 contains 16 residues. Germline V gives CDR1 LGHNA, CDR2 YSLEER. Trimming at V came to 0 bases and at J to 12 bases, leaving 14 bases not matched to a gene. The CDR3 DNA reads TGCGCCAGCAGCCAAGAGGGGACGGGGGGAGTTGATTTGCAGTTCTTC. Translation: CASSQEGTGGVDLQFF.

V and J are TRBV2 and TRBJ1-5, with 7 positions matching TRBD1. Germline V gene data show CDR1 as SNHLY and CDR2 as FYNNEI. Unmatched junction bases numbered 8, after V lost 7 bases and J lost 2 bases. The CDR3 contains 15 residues. The CDR3 DNA reads as TGTGCCAGCACAGAGGGGGCGCGGGGCAATCAGCCCCAGCATTTT. It yields the protein CASTEGARGNQPQHF.

The genes are TRBV4-3 and TRBJ1-3, with 7 bases matching TRBD1. The CDR3 covers 15 residues. The germline gives CDR1 LGHNA, CDR2 YSLEER. V lost 2 bases, J lost 2 bases, and 3 bases stayed unmatched. CDR3 coding DNA: TGCGCCAGCAGCCAACTGACAGGGACTGGAAACACCATATATTTT. Translating it yields CASSQLTGTGNTIYF.

This sequence joins TRBV18 and TRBJ2-7; 10 bases fit TRBD1. V lost 4 bases, J lost 3 bases, and 6 bases stayed unmatched. The CDR3 is 15 residues long. Per the germline V gene, CDR1 is KGHSH and CDR2 is LQKENI. This CDR3 reads CASSLQGTGDYEQYF. The CDR3 nucleotides read TGTGCCAGCTCACTGCAGGGGACAGGGGACTACGAGCAGTACTTC.

This clone was picked up one time. The gene calls are TRBV7-8 and TRBJ2-5; 7 positions match TRBD2. CDR1 SGHVS and CDR2 FQNEAQ come from the germline V gene. The CDR3 runs 13 residues. Trimming removed 6 bases from V and 5 bases from J; junction bases left unmatched: 6. CDR3 nucleotide sequence: TGTGCCAGCAGTGAGATGGGAGGGGAGACCCAGTACTTC. Protein sequence: CASSEMGGETQYF.

V gene TRBV7-8 combines with J gene TRBJ2-7; 7 bases match TRBD2. V lost 5 bases to trimming and J lost 3 bases; unmatched junction nucleotides: 7. Germline loops: CDR1 SGHVS, CDR2 FQNEAQ. This CDR3 spans 14 amino acids. In nucleotides, the CDR3 is TGTGCCAGCAGCGTCCGGGACTACTTCTACGAGCAGTACTTC. This encodes CASSVRDYFYEQYF.

The V call is TRBV10-3, the J call TRBJ1-4; the match to TRBD1 covers 8 bases. Germline V CDR1 and CDR2: ENHRY, SYGVKD. Germline trimming cut 5 bases from V and 3 bases from J; bases unmatched to any gene: 5. The CDR3 totals 15 residues. CDR3: CAISSTGQANEKLFF. CDR3 in DNA: TGTGCCATCAGTTCAACGGGACAGGCTAATGAAAAACTGTTTTTT.

The chain joins TRBV9 to TRBJ1-6; 7 positions match TRBD1. After removal of 0 bases from V and 7 bases from J, the junction contained 4 bases not matched to a gene. There are 15 residues in the CDR3. In germline, CDR1 is SGDLS, CDR2 YYNGEE. The CDR3 coding sequence is TGTGCCAGCAGCGTAGGGGACAGAGACAATTCACCCCTCCACTTT. Protein: CASSVGDRDNSPLHF.

The chain couples TRBV7-6 to TRBJ1-3, with D uncertain. CDR3 length equals 12 residues. Trimming cost V 4 bases and J 2 bases, with 3 bases left between them. Germline assignment: CDR1 SGHVS and CDR2 FNYEAQ. The CDR3 loop reads CASSSTGNTIYF. CDR3 DNA sequence: TGTGCCAGCAGCTCAACTGGAAACACCATATATTTT.

This clone was seen a single time. The chain carries TRBV4-1 and TRBJ2-3, with a weak D call TRBD2 (5 bases). The CDR3 runs 16 residues. Germline V gene data show CDR1 as MGHRA and CDR2 as YSYEKL. The V gene lost 2 bases and the J gene lost 8 bases, with 20 bases spanning the gap. The CDR3 region is CASSQYLEAAKVTQYF. CDR3 bases: TGCGCCAGCAGCCAATATCTCGAAGCGGCTAAGGTTACGCAGTATTTT.

This chain links TRBV3-1 (or the pseudogene TRBV3-2) with TRBJ1-2; D perhaps matches TRBD1 (5 bases). Germline V gene data show CDR1 as LGHDT and CDR2 as YNNKEL (reference sequence). With 6 bases removed from V and 4 bases from J, the gap between germline ends came to 15 bases. The length of the CDR3 is 14 residues. The CDR3, as DNA: TGTGCCAGCAGTATAGCGGACGGGGGCTATGGCTACACCTTC. Translating gives CASSIADGGYGYTF.

This clone was counted once. J is TRBJ1-2 and V is TRBV18; a possible D gene is TRBD1 (6 bases). Germline V gene lookup returns CDR1 KGHSH and CDR2 LQKENI. This CDR3 spans 14 amino acids. The V and J ends lost 5 bases and 5 bases respectively, with 15 bases between them. CDR3 residues: CASSAGDTVYGYTF. The CDR3 DNA is TGTGCCAGCTCAGCAGGGGACACCGTATATGGCTACACCTTC.